Each of the 21 T cell receptor beta chains below was sequenced from the same sample in a study of CD8+CD57+ T cells in acquired aplastic anemia. It was patients with CD8+CD57+ cell expansion by flow cytometry who were chosen for sequencing. Using genomic DNA as the template, TCR beta VDJ and CDR3 profiling was carried out. TCRdb reprocessed the reads via MiXCR and lists one record per CDR3 protein. The sample yields some 200,000 distinct CDR3 sequences, around 47% seen once. Sample: sorted CD4+, CD8+, or CD8+CD57+ T cells (not recorded which) from PBMCs. The origin of the receptors is a human donor with aplastic anemia.

This clonotype was seen repeatedly, ten times or more. CDR3 DNA: TGTGCCACCAGTGATTCGAACAAGGGTGGCTACACCTTC. Its translation is CATSDSNKGGYTF. This chain joins TRBV24-1 and TRBJ1-2; D unclear. Trimming shortened V by 2 bases and J by 7 bases, and 10 bases separated the two germline ends. From germline, CDR1 is KGHDR and CDR2 SFDVKD. The CDR3 spans 13 residues.

This clonotype was counted a few times. The genes are TRBV15 and TRBJ2-7; D may match TRBD1 or TRBD2 (6 bases each). Germline CDR1 LNHNV, CDR2 YYDKDF (reference sequence). The V gene lost 1 base and the J gene lost 5 bases, with 15 bases spanning the gap. The CDR3 covers 15 residues. CDR3 nucleotides: TGTGCCACCAGCAGAGGGGGGGCAGGGGTCCACGAGCAGTACTTC. Its translation: CATSRGGAGVHEQYF.

This clonotype was picked up many times. V gene TRBV5-1 combines with J gene TRBJ1-1; TRBD1 might be the D (5 bases). This CDR3 has 13 residues. V lost 3 bases to trimming and J lost 7 bases, with 13 bases between them. Germline-derived CDR1 and CDR2 are SGHRS and YFSETQ. In nucleotides, the CDR3 is TGCGCCAGCAGCTGGGTCGGGGCATTTGAAGCTTTCTTT. It is translated as CASSWVGAFEAFF.

The chain couples TRBV2 to TRBJ2-5; 10 nucleotides match TRBD2. This CDR3 region has 15 residues. CDR1 and CDR2 from the germline V gene are SNHLY and FYNNEI. V trimming: 5 bases; J trimming: 5 bases; junction bases outside the gene matches: 8. The CDR3 nucleotides are TGTGCCAGCAGTAGCGGGAGGGGAGAGGGGGAGACCCAGTACTTC. Its protein product is CASSSGRGEGETQYF. Drawing the rest from reference TRBV2 and TRBJ2-5, the complete variable domain is EPEVTQTPSHQVTQMGQEVILRCVPISNHLYFYWYRQILGQKVEFLVSFYNNEISEKSEIFDDQFSVERPDGSNFTLKIRSTKLEDSAMYFCASSSGRGEGETQYFGPGTRLLVL.

The chain recombines TRBV10-3 with TRBJ1-2, with D possibly TRBD1 on 6 matching bases. Germline V lookup: CDR1 ENHRY, CDR2 SYGVKD. The CDR3 length is 12 residues. This CDR3 is CVTTGNTYGYTF. CDR3 nucleotide sequence: TGTGTTACGACAGGCAATACCTATGGCTACACCTTC.

Here the CDR3 reads CASSSWARETQYF. CDR3 coding DNA: TGTGCCAGCAGCTCCTGGGCGCGAGAGACCCAGTACTTC. V usage is TRBV7-3 and J usage is TRBJ2-5, with no clear D. In germline, CDR1 is SGHTA, CDR2 FQGTGA. Trimming stripped 4 bases from V and 4 bases from J, with 10 bases between. CDR3 length equals 13 residues.

Comments on this clonotype: One junction end disagrees with the germline gene, perhaps due to a read error. V usage is TRBV10-1 and J usage is TRBJ2-7, with 10 bases matching TRBD2. Germline V lookup: CDR1 WNHNN, CDR2 SYGVQD (reference sequence). This CDR3 has 14 amino acids. Here the CDR3 DNA reads TGTGCCATCCAAAGGACTAGCGGTACCTACGAGCAGTACTTC. Protein sequence: CAIQRTSGTYEQYF.

Comment on this clonotype: A junction boundary mismatches the germline segment, possibly from a read error. The rearrangement joins TRBV29-1 to TRBJ2-7; 8 bases line up with TRBD2. The germline V gene encodes CDR1 SQVTM and CDR2 ANQGSEA. The CDR3 is made up of 14 amino acids. DNA of the CDR3: TGCAGCGCTGAAGGGATGAGGGCGGGAGGCGAGCAGTACTTC. It is translated as CSAEGMRAGGEQYF.

This clonotype was recorded many times. V and J are TRBV5-1 and TRBJ2-7; D might be TRBD2 (5 bases). Germline V gives CDR1 SGHRS, CDR2 YFSETQ. Deletions cut 4 bases from V and 0 bases from J, with 11 bases between. CDR3 length: 14 residues. CDR3 loop: CASSPRGNSYEQYF. The DNA for the CDR3 is TGCGCCAGCAGCCCAAGAGGGAACTCCTACGAGCAGTACTTC.

The rearrangement links TRBV19 to TRBJ1-5, with D tentatively TRBD1 (6 bases). Germline CDR1 reads LNHDA; CDR2 reads SQIVND (reference sequence). The CDR3 runs 14 residues. Trimming shortened V by 0 bases and J by 7 bases, and 10 bases separated the two germline ends. Here the CDR3 reads CASSIDGGPQPQHF. The CDR3 DNA is TGTGCCAGTAGTATAGATGGGGGCCCCCAGCCCCAGCATTTT.

The rearrangement links TRBV2 to TRBJ2-7; the match to TRBD1 covers 9 bases. Germline V gene data show CDR1 as SNHLY and CDR2 as FYNNEI. The CDR3 covers 15 residues. Trimming removed 6 bases from V and 3 bases from J; junction bases left unmatched: 9. CDR3 sequence reads: CASRSPGQGDYEQYF. In DNA, the CDR3 is TGTGCCAGCAGGTCCCCGGGACAGGGAGACTACGAGCAGTACTTC.

In this sample, this clonotype turned up many times. The rearrangement uses TRBV4-2 and TRBJ1-6; 10 positions match TRBD1. Germline V CDR1 and CDR2: LGHNA, YNFKEQ. J lost 9 bases, V lost 3 bases, and 8 bases had no gene match. There are 16 residues in the CDR3. The CDR3 DNA follows: TGTGCCAGCAGCCAGGAGACCGGGACAGGGGTTTCACCCCTCCACTTT. Protein: CASSQETGTGVSPLHF.

This clonotype was observed a few times. J is TRBJ2-3 and V is TRBV6-2 or TRBV6-3, with 10 bases matching TRBD1. Germline V lookup: CDR1 MNHEY, CDR2 SVGEGT. J lost 4 bases, V lost 7 bases, and 8 bases had no gene match. The CDR3 extends over 15 amino acids. CDR3 protein: CASTPRGTGADTQYF. The DNA of the CDR3 is TGTGCCAGCACCCCCCGGGGGACAGGGGCAGATACGCAGTATTTT.

This clonotype has a handful of counts. This chain links TRBV12-5 with TRBJ2-1; D possibly corresponds to TRBD1 (6 bases). V was cut by 4 bases and J by 6 bases, with 19 bases left in between. The CDR3 consists of 16 residues. CDR1 LGHNT and CDR2 FRNRAP come from the germline V gene. The CDR3 coding sequence is TGTGCTAGTGGTTCGCCTCATCTACGGACAGTCAATGAGCAGTTCTTC. Protein: CASGSPHLRTVNEQFF.

Worth noting for this clonotype: The junction departs from germline at one end; a sequencing error may be responsible. The chain uses TRBV5-1 and TRBJ2-1, with 10 bases that match TRBD1. CDR3 length equals 13 residues. Germline CDR1 and CDR2: SGHRS and YFSETQ. The CDR3 bases are TGCGCCAGCAGCCCCGGGACAGGGGTAGAGCGGTTCTTC. It codes for CASSPGTGVERFF.

The chain links TRBV6-5 to TRBJ2-1; D remains unclear. The V end was cut by 4 bases, the J end by 0 bases, with 16 bases between. There are 17 residues in the CDR3. Germline V gives CDR1 MNHEY, CDR2 SVGAGI. The CDR3 coding sequence is TGTGCCAGCAGTTCGCGACCACCGAGGTACTCCTACAATGAGCAGTTCTTC. It yields the protein CASSSRPPRYSYNEQFF.

In this sample, this clonotype turned up many times. The V gene is TRBV20-1, the J gene TRBJ2-1, with 7 positions matching TRBD1. The CDR3 spans 17 residues. After removal of 1 base from V and 4 bases from J, the junction contained 13 bases not matched to a gene. Germline V gives CDR1 DFQATT, CDR2 SNEGSKA (reference sequence). The CDR3 region is CSARGSGLDRPYNEQFF. Written as DNA, the CDR3 is TGCAGTGCTAGAGGTTCTGGTCTGGACAGGCCATACAATGAGCAGTTCTTC.

This clonotype has only a few counts. The genes are TRBV28 and TRBJ2-7; TRBD1 or TRBD2 may be the D gene (5 bases each). This CDR3 is 13 amino acids long. Germline-derived CDR1 and CDR2 are MDHEN and SYDVKM. Deletions cut 2 bases from V and 2 bases from J, with 7 bases between. CDR3 DNA: TGTGCCAGCAGTTTAGGGGGACCCTACGAGCAGTACTTC. Residues: CASSLGGPYEQYF.

This clonotype was found a few times. Here the CDR3 omits its conserved ending phenylalanine or tryptophan, so a read error is the likely source. This rearrangement joins TRBV15 to TRBJ2-7, with D possibly matching TRBD2 (6 bases). V lost 5 bases and J 5 bases, leaving 16 bases between the germline ends. This CDR3 comprises 14 residues. The germline V gene encodes CDR1 LNHNV and CDR2 YYDKDF (reference sequence). Written as DNA, the CDR3 is TGTGCCACCAGCGCCCGGGACTTTTACCACGAGCAGTACCTC. The encoded protein is CATSARDFYHEQYL.

This clonotype has ten or more counts. V usage is TRBV5-4 and J usage is TRBJ1-1, with 8 bases lining up with TRBD1. The CDR3 length is 16 residues. CDR1 and CDR2 from the germline V gene are SGHNT and YYREEE (reference sequence). V was clipped by 5 bases and J by 5 bases; unmatched bases: 14. The CDR3 loop is CASRSGTGHHGTEAFF. CDR3 bases: TGTGCCAGCAGATCCGGGACAGGACACCATGGGACTGAAGCTTTCTTT.

The chain joins TRBV20-1 to TRBJ2-3; D is uncertain. Trimming cost V 6 bases and J 4 bases, with 17 bases left between them. This CDR3 has 14 residues. Per germline, CDR1 DFQATT and CDR2 SNEGSKA (reference sequence). The CDR3 bases are TGCAGTGCCACCCTTGGCAGGCCCGCAGATACGCAGTATTTT. This codes for CSATLGRPADTQYF.